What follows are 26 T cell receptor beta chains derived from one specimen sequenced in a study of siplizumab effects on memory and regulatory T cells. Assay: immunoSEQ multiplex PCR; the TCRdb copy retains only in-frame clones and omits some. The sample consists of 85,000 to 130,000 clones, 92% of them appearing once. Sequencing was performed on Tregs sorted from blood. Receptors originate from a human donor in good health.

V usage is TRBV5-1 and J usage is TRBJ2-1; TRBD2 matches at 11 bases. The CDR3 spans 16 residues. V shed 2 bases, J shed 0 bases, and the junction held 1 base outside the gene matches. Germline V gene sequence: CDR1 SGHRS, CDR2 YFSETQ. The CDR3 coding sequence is TGCGCCAGCAGCTTAGGGACTAGCGGCTCCTACAATGAGCAGTTCTTC. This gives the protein CASSLGTSGSYNEQFF.

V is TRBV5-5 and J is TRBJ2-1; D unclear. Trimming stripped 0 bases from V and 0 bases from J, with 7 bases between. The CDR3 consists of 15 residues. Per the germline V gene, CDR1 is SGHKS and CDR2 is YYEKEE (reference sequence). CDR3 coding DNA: TGTGCCAGCAGCTTGGGTTGGAGCTCCTACAATGAGCAGTTCTTC. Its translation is CASSLGWSSYNEQFF.

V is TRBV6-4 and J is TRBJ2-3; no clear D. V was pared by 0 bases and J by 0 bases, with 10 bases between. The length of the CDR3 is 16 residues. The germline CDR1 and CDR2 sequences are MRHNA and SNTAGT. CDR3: CASSDSISSSTDTQYF. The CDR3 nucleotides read TGTGCCAGCAGTGACTCCATCTCATCTAGCACAGATACGCAGTATTTT.

CDR3 DNA sequence: TGTGCCAGCAGTTTAGGGGGGGCCCTATCCTACGAGCAGTACTTC. It specifies CASSLGGALSYEQYF. The J gene is TRBJ2-7, the V gene TRBV28; D may be TRBD2 (7 bases). This CDR3 comprises 15 residues. CDR1 MDHEN and CDR2 SYDVKM come from the germline V gene. V was pared by 2 bases and J by 1 base, with 12 bases between.

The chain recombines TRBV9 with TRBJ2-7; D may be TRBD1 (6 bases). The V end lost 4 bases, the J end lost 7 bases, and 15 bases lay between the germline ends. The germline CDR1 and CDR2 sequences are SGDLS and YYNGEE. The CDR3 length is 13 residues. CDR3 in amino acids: CASSNLQGLEQYF. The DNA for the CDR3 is TGTGCCAGCAGCAACCTACAGGGTTTGGAGCAGTACTTC.

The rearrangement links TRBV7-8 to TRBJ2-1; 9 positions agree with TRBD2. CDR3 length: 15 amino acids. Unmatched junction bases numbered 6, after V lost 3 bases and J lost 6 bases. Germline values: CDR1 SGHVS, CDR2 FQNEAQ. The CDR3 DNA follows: TGTGCCAGCAGCTTCACAGCGGGAGGAGGCAATGAGCAGTTCTTC. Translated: CASSFTAGGGNEQFF.

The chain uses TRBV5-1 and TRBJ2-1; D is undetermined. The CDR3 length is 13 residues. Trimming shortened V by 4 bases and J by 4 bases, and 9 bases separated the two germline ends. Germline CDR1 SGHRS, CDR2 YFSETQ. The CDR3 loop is CASSPGHYNEQFF. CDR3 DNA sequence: TGCGCCAGCAGCCCGGGCCATTACAATGAGCAGTTCTTC.

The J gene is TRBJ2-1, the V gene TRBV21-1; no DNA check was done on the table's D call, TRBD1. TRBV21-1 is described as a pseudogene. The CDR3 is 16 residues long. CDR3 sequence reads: CASSTRQGQAPNEQFF. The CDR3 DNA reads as TGTGCCAGCAGCACCCGACAGGGTCAGGCCCCTAATGAGCAGTTCTTC.

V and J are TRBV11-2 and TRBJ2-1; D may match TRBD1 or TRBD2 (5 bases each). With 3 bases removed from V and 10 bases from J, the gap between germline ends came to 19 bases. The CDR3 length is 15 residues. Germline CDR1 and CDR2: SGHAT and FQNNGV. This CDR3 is CASSFLRDASGEQFF. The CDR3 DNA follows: TGTGCCAGCAGCTTCCTTAGGGACGCCTCGGGGGAGCAGTTCTTC.

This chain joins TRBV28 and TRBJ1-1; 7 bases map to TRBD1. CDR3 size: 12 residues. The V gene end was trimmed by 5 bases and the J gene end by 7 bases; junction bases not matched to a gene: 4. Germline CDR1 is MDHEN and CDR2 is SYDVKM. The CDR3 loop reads CASSAGTVEAFF. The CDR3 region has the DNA TGTGCCAGCAGTGCTGGGACAGTTGAAGCTTTCTTT.

CDR3 sequence: CASSSVGLHPYEQYF. In DNA form, the CDR3 reads TGTGCCAGCAGTTCCGTCGGACTACATCCCTACGAGCAGTACTTC. The chain couples TRBV28 to TRBJ2-7; tentatively, D is TRBD2 (6 bases). Per the germline V gene, CDR1 is MDHEN and CDR2 is SYDVKM. This CDR3 comprises 15 residues. Trimming removed 4 bases at V and 2 bases at J, with 15 bases between. Looking up the rest from reference TRBV28 and TRBJ2-7 gives the full variable domain: DVKVTQSSRYLVKRTGEKVFLECVQDMDHENMFWYRQDPGLGLRLIYFSYDVKMKEKGDIPEGYSVSREKKERFSLILESASTNQTSMYLCASSSVGLHPYEQYFGPGTRLTVT.

The CDR3 DNA sequence: TGTGCCAGCAGCCCAGGAGTCGAGACCCAGTACTTC. As protein: CASSPGVETQYF. The chain combines TRBV7-2 with TRBJ2-5; D is uncertain. CDR1 SGHTA and CDR2 FQGNSA come from the germline V gene. Trimming removed 5 bases at V and 5 bases at J, with 9 bases between. There are 12 residues in the CDR3.

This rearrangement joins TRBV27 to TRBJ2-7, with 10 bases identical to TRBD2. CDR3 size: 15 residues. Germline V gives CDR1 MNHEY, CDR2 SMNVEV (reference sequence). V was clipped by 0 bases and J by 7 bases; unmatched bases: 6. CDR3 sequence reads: CASSLSPGLASEQYF. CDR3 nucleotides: TGTGCCAGCAGTTTATCCCCGGGACTAGCGTCAGAGCAGTACTTC.

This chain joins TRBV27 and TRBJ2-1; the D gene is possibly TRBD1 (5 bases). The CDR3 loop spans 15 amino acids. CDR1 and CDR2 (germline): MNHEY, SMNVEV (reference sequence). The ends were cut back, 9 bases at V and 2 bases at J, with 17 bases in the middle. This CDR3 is CASMSLGAPYNEQFF. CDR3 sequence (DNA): TGTGCCAGTATGTCCCTTGGGGCCCCCTACAATGAGCAGTTCTTC.

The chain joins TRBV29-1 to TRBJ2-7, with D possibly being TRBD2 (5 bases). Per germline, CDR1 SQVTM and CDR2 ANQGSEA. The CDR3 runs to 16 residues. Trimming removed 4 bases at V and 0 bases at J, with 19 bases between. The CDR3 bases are TGCAGCGTTGTCGGAGGTCTACCGAGCAGCTCCTACGAGCAGTACTTC. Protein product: CSVVGGLPSSSYEQYF.

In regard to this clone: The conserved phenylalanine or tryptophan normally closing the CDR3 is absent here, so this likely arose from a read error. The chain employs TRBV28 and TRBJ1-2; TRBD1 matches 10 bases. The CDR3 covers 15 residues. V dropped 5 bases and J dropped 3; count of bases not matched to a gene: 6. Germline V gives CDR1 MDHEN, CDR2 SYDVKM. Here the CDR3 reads CASSLRDRGYYGYTL. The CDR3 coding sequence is TGTGCCAGCAGTCTTCGGGACAGGGGCTACTATGGCTACACCCTC.

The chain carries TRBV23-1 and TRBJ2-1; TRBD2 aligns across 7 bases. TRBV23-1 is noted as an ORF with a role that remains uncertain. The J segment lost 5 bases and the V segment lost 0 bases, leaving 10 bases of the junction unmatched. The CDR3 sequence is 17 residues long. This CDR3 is CASSQSGPSGDHNEQFF. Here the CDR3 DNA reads TGCGCCAGCAGTCAATCTGGACCCAGCGGGGATCACAATGAGCAGTTCTTC.

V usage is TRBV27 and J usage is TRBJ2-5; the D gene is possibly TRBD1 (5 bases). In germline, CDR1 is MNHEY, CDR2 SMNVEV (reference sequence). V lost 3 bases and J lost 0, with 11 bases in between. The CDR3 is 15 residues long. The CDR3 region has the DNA TGTGCCAGCAGTTTGCACCCAGGGTACCAAGAGACCCAGTACTTC. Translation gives CASSLHPGYQETQYF.

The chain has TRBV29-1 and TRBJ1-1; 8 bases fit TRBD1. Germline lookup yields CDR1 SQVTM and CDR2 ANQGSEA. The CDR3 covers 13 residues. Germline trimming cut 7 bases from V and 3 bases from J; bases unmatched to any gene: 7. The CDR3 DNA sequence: TGCAGCGCCGGGACAGGTCGGGACACTGAAGCTTTCTTT. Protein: CSAGTGRDTEAFF. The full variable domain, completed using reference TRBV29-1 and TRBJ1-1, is SAVISQKPSRDICQRGTSLTIQCQVDSQVTMMFWYRQQPGQSLTLIATANQGSEATYESGFVIDKFPISRPNLTFSTLTVSNMSPEDSSIYLCSAGTGRDTEAFFGQGTRLTVV.

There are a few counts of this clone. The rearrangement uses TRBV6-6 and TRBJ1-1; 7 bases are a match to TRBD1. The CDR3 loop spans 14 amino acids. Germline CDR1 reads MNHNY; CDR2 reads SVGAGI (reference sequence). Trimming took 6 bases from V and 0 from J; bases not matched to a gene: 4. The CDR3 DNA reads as TGTGCCAGCAGCCGCAGGGGGGTGAACACTGAAGCTTTCTTT. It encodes CASSRRGVNTEAFF.

The CDR3 DNA reads as TGTGCCAGCAGTACTGGGCCGAACTATGGCTACACCTTC. Protein sequence: CASSTGPNYGYTF. The rearrangement links TRBV6-5 to TRBJ1-2, with unresolved D. CDR1 is MNHEY and CDR2 is SVGAGI in the germline V gene. V shed 5 bases and J shed 2 bases, with 9 bases lying between them. This CDR3 comprises 13 residues.

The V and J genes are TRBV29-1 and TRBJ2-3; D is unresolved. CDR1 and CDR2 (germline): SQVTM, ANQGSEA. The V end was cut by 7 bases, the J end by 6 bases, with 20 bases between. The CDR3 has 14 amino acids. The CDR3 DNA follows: TGCAGCGCCAAAGGACGGCCCGGACCCGATACGCAGTATTTT. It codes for CSAKGRPGPDTQYF.

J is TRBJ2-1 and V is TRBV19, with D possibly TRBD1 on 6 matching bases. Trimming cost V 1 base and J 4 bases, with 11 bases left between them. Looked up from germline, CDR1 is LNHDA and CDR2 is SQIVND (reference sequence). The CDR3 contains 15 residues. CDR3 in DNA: TGTGCCAGTAGTATAGCGACAGGACAATACAATGAGCAGTTCTTC. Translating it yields CASSIATGQYNEQFF.

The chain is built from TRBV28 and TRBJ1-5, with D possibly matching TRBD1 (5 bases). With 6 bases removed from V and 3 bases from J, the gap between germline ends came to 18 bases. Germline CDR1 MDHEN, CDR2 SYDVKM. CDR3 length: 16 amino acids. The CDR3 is CASRRPRGADNQPQHF. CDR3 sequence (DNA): TGTGCCAGCAGACGCCCGAGGGGCGCGGACAATCAGCCCCAGCATTTT.

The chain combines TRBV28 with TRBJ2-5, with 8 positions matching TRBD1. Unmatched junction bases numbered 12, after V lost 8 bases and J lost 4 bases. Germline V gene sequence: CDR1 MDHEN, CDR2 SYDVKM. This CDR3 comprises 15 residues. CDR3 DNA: TGTGCCAGCGCGCCGTCAGGGGGCGCGAGAGAGACCCAGTACTTC. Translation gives CASAPSGGARETQYF.

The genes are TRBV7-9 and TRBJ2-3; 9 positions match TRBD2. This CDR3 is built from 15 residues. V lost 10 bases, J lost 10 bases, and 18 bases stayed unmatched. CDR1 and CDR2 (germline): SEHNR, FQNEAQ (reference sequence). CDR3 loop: CATPPSRASGKAQYF. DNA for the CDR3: TGTGCCACTCCACCCAGCAGGGCTAGCGGGAAGGCGCAGTATTTT.